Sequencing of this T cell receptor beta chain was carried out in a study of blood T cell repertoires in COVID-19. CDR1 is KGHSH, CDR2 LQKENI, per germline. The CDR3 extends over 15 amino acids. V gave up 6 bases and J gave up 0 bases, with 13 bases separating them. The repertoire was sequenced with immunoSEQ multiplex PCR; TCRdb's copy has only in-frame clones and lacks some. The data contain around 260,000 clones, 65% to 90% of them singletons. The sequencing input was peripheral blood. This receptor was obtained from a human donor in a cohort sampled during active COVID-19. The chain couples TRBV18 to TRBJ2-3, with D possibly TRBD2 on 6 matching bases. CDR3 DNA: TGTGCCAGCTCTCCCGTAGCGGTGAGCACAGATACGCAGTATTTT. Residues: CASSPVAVSTDTQYF. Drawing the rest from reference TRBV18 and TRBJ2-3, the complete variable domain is NAGVMQNPRHLVRRRGQEARLRCSPMKGHSHVYWYRQLPEEGLKFMVYLQKENIIDESGMPKERFSAEFPKEGPSILRIQQVVRGDSAAYFCASSPVAVSTDTQYFGPGTRLTVL.